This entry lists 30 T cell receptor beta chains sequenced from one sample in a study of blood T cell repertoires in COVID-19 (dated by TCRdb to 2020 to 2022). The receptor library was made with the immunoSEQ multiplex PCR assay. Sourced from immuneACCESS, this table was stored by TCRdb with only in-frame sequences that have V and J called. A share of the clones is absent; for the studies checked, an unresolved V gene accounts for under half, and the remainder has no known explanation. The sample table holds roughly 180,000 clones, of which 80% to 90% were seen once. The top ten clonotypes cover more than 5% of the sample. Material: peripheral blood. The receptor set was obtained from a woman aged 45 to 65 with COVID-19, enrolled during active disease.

CDR3 amino acids: CAWEPGQLDSGANVLTF. As DNA, the CDR3 is TGTGCCTGGGAGCCGGGACAGCTTGACTCTGGGGCCAACGTCCTGACTTTC. The V gene is TRBV30, the J gene TRBJ2-6; 7 nucleotides line up with TRBD1. J was trimmed by 0 bases and V by 5 bases; bases with no gene match: 10. In germline, CDR1 is GTSNPN, CDR2 SVGIG (reference sequence). The CDR3 contains 17 residues.

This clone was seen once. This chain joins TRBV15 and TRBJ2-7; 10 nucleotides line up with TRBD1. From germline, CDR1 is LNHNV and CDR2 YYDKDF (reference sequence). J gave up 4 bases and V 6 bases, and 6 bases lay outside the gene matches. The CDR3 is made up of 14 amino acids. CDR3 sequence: CATRPGQGQYEQYF. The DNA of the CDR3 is TGTGCCACCAGACCGGGACAGGGGCAGTACGAGCAGTACTTC. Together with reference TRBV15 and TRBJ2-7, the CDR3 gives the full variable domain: DAMVIQNPRYQVTQFGKPVTLSCSQTLNHNVMYWYQQKSSQAPKLLFHYYDKDFNNEADTPDNFQSRRPNTSFCFLDIRSPGLGDTAMYLCATRPGQGQYEQYFGPGTRLTVT.

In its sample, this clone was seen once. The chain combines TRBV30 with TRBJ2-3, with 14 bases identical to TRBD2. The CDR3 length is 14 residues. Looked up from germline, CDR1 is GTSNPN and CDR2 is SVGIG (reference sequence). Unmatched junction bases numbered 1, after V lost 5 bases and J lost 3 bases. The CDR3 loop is CAWGTSGGTDTQYF. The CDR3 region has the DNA TGTGCCTGGGGGACTAGCGGGGGAACAGATACGCAGTATTTT.

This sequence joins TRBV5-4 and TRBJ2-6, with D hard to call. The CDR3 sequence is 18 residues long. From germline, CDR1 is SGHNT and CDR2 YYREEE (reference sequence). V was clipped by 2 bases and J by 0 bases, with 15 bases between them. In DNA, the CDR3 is TGTGCCAGCAGCTTCTCGGTAGGCGGAAGCTCTGGGGCCAACGTCCTGACTTTC. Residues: CASSFSVGGSSGANVLTF.

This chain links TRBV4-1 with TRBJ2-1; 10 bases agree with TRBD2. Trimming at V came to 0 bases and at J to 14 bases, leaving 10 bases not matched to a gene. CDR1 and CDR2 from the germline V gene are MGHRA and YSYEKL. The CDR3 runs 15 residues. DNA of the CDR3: TGCGCCAGCAGCCAAGATCGAGCGGGGGGGCATAATGAGTTCTTC. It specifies CASSQDRAGGHNEFF.

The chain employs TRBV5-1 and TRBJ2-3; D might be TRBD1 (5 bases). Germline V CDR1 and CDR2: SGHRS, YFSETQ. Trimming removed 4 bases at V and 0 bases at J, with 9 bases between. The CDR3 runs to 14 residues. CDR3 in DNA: TGCGCCAGCAGCACCGCAGGGAGCACAGATACGCAGTATTTT. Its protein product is CASSTAGSTDTQYF. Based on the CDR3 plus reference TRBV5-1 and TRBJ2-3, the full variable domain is KAGVTQTPRYLIKTRGQQVTLSCSPISGHRSVSWYQQTPGQGLQFLFEYFSETQRNKGNFPGRFSGRQFSNSRSEMNVSTLELGDSALYLCASSTAGSTDTQYFGPGTRLTVL.

CDR3 in amino acids: CASSLFAQRSLNLPGANVLTF. DNA for the CDR3: TGTGCCAGCAGTTTATTTGCCCAGCGTAGCCTTAACCTGCCCGGGGCCAACGTCCTGACTTTC. The chain is built from TRBV27 and TRBJ2-6; no clear D gene. Germline CDR1 and CDR2: MNHEY and SMNVEV (reference sequence). This CDR3 region has 21 residues. Deletions cut 1 base from V and 4 bases from J, with 26 bases between.

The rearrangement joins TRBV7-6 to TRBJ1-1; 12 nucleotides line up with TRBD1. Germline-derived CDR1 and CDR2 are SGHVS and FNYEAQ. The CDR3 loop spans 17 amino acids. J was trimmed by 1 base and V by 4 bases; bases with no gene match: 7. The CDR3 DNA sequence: TGTGCCAGCAGCTGTCTCCGGGACAGGGGGCGGAACACTGAAGCTTTCTTT. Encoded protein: CASSCLRDRGRNTEAFF.

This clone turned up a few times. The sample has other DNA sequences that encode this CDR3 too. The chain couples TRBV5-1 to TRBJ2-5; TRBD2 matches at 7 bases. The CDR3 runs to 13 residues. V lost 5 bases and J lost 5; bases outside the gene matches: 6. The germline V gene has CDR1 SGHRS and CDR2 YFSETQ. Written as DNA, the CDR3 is TGCGCCAGCAGAGGGCAGGGAGGGGAGACCCAGTACTTC. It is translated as CASRGQGGETQYF.

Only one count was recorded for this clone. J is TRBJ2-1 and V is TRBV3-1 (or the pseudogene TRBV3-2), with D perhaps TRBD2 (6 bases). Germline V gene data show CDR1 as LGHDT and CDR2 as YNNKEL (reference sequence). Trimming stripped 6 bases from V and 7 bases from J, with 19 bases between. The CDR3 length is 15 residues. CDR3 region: CASRSRDLGSNEQFF. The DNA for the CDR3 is TGTGCCAGCAGATCGCGGGACCTCGGTTCGAATGAGCAGTTCTTC.

The chain's CDR3 is CASSVGTVLSTEAFF. The CDR3 nucleotides are TGTGCCAGCAGTGTCGGGACAGTCCTGAGCACTGAAGCTTTCTTT. J is TRBJ1-1 and V is TRBV27; 7 bases align to TRBD1. The CDR3 is 15 residues long. The germline V gene has CDR1 MNHEY and CDR2 SMNVEV (reference sequence). The J segment lost 4 bases and the V segment lost 5 bases, leaving 10 bases of the junction unmatched.

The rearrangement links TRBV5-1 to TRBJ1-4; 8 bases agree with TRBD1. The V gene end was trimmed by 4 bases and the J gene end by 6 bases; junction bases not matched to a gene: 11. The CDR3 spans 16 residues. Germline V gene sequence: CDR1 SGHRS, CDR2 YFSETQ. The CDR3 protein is CASSPLSGTGDEKLFF. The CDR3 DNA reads TGCGCCAGCAGCCCCTTATCCGGGACAGGAGATGAAAAACTGTTTTTT.

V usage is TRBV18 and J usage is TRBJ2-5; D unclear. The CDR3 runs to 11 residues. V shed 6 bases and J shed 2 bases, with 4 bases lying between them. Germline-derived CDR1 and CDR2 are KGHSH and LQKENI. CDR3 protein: CASSQQETQYF. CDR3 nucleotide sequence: TGTGCCAGCTCTCAGCAAGAGACCCAGTACTTC.

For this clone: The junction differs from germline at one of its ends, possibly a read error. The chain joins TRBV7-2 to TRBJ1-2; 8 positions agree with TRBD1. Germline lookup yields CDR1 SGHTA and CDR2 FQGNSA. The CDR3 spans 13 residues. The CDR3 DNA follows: TGTGCCAGCAGCTCTAGGGGGAGCCAGACAGGGGCCTTC. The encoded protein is CASSSRGSQTGAF.

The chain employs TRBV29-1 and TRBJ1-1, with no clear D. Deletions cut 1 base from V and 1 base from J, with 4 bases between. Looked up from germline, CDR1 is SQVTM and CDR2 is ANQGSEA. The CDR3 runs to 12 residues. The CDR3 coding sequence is TGCAGCGTTGAAGGGAGGAACACTGAAGCTTTCTTT. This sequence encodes CSVEGRNTEAFF.

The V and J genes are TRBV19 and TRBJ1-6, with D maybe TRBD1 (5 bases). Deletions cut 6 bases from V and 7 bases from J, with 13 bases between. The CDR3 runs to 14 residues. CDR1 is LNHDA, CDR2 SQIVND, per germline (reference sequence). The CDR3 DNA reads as TGTGCCAGTAGAAATCAGGGCCGGAATTCACCCCTCCACTTT. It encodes CASRNQGRNSPLHF.

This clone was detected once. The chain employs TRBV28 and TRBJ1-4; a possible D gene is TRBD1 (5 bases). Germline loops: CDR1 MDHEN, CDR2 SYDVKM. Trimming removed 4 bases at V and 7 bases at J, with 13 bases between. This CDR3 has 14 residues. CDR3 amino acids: CASSSWAGGEKLFF. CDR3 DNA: TGTGCCAGCAGTTCATGGGCGGGGGGTGAAAAACTGTTTTTT.

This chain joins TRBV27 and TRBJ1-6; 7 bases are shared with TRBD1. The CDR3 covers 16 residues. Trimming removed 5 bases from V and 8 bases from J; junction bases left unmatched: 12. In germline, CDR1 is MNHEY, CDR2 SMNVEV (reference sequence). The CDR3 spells CASSAYRGLVYSPLHF. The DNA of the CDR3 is TGTGCCAGCAGTGCGTACAGGGGTCTTGTGTATTCACCCCTCCACTTT.

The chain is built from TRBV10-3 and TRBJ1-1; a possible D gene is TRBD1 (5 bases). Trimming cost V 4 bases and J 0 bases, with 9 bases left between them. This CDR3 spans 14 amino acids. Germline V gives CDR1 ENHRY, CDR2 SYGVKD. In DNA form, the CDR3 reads TGTGCCATCAGTGGTGACAGAATGAACACTGAAGCTTTCTTT. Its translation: CAISGDRMNTEAFF.

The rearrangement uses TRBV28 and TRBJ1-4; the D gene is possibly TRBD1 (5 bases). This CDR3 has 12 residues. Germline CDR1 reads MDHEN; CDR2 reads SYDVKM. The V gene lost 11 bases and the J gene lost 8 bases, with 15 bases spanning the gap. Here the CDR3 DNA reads TGTGCCTCCCGCCGGGGGGACGAAAAACTGTTTTTT. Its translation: CASRRGDEKLFF.

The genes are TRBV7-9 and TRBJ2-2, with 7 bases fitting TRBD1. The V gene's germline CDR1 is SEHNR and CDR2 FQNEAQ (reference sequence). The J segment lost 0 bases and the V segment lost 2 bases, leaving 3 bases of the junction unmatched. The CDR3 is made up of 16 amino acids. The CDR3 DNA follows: TGTGCCAGCAGCTTACATGGACAGGCGAACACCGGGGAGCTGTTTTTT. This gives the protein CASSLHGQANTGELFF.

CDR3 DNA sequence: TGTGCCAGTAGTCCATGGGACAGTATGGGACTAGCGGGGGGGACTAGCACAGATACGCAGTATTTT. This codes for CASSPWDSMGLAGGTSTDTQYF. This chain connects TRBV19 to TRBJ2-3; 16 bases line up with TRBD2. Germline CDR1 reads LNHDA; CDR2 reads SQIVND (reference sequence). V dropped 5 bases and J dropped 0; count of bases not matched to a gene: 17. This CDR3 has 22 amino acids.

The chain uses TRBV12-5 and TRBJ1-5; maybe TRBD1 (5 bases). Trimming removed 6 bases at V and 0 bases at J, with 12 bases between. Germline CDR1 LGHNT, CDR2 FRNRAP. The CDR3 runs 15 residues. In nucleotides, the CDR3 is TGTGCTAGTGGAAGACAGTCACTTAGCAATCAGCCCCAGCATTTT. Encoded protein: CASGRQSLSNQPQHF.

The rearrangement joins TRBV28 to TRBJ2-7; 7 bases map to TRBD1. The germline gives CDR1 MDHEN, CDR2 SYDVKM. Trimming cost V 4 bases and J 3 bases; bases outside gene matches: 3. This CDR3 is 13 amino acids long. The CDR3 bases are TGTGCCAGCAGTTCGGGACAGCTCTACGAGCAGTACTTC. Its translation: CASSSGQLYEQYF.

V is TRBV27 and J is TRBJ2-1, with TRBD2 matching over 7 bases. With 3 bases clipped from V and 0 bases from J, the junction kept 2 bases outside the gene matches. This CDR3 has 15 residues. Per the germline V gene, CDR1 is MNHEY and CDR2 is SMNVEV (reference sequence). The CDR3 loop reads CASSFAGDSYNEQFF. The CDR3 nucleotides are TGTGCCAGCAGTTTCGCGGGGGACTCCTACAATGAGCAGTTCTTC.

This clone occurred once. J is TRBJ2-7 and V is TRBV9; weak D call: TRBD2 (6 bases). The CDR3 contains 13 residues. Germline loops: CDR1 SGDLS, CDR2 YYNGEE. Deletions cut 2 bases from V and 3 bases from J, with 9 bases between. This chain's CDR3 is CASSVAGNYEQYF. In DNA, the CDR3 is TGTGCCAGCAGCGTTGCGGGAAACTACGAGCAGTACTTC. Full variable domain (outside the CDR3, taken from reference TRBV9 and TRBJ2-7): DSGVTQTPKHLITATGQRVTLRCSPRSGDLSVYWYQQSLDQGLQFLIQYYNGEERAKGNILERFSAQQFPDLHSELNLSSLELGDSALYFCASSVAGNYEQYFGPGTRLTVT.

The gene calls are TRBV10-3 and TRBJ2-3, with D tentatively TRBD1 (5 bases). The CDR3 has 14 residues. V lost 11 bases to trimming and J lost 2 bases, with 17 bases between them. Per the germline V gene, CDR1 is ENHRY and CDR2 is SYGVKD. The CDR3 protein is CAANQGAITDTQYF. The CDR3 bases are TGTGCCGCTAACCAGGGTGCTATCACAGATACGCAGTATTTT.

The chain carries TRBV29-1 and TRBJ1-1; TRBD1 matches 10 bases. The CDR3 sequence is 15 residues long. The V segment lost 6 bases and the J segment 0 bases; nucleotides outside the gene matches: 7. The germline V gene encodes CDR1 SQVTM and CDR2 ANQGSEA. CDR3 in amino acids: CSVRPGQGLNTEAFF. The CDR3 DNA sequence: TGCAGCGTAAGACCGGGACAGGGGTTGAACACTGAAGCTTTCTTT.

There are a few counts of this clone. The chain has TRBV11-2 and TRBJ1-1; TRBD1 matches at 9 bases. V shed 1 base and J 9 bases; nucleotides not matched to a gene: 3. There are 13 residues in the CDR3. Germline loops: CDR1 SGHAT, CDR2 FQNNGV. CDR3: CASSLGGQGQAFF. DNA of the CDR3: TGTGCCAGCAGCTTAGGGGGACAGGGCCAAGCTTTCTTT.

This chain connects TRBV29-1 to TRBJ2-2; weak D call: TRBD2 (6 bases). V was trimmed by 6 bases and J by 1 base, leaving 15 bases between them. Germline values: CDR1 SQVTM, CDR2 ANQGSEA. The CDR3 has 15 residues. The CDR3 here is CSVTTGVGNTGELFF. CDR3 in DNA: TGCAGCGTGACTACGGGGGTGGGGAACACCGGGGAGCTGTTTTTT.